Sequencing of this T cell receptor (beta chain) was carried out in a study of cytomegalovirus exposure and HLA in healthy donors. The study's findings and limits: Apart from CMV serostatus, no immune exposure information was available.

Comments on this clone: Its specificity is unknown.

While unrecorded immune exposures were likely, the donors were nominally healthy when sampled. The germline gives CDR1 SGDLS, CDR2 YYNGEE. Trimming cost V 0 bases and J 0 bases, with 7 bases left between them. The CDR3 spans 15 residues. In the PCR, 60 Vbeta and 13 Jbeta primers were used. Original processing notes: Among the unique TCR beta chains that a later analysis counted, about 84 million in all, some 10 million were shared. The table came from immunoSEQ multiplex PCR; TCRdb's copy has only in-frame clones and leaves some out. That table supplies the V and J calls and clone size; D and trimming were determined from the DNA. The sample features around 74,000 clones, with roughly 4.8% in its top ten.

The V gene is TRBV9, the J gene TRBJ2-1, with D perhaps matching TRBD2 (5 bases). The receptor was derived from a man aged 25-45 years in good health and CMV-seronegative. Sequenced: PBMCs. Here the CDR3 reads CASSVGADSYNEQFF. In DNA, the CDR3 is TGTGCCAGCAGCGTAGGAGCGGACTCCTACAATGAGCAGTTCTTC.